This TCR beta chain was documented in a study of cytomegalovirus exposure and HLA in healthy donors. The PCR had 60 Vbeta and 13 Jbeta primers. Measured with immunoSEQ multiplex PCR; TCRdb has only the in-frame clones, and not every one. This table has 45,000 to 60,000 clones, 65% to 80% appearing once. About this clone itself: Its antigen is not known. The DNA is omitted, as the CDR3 cannot be located on it reliably, and the CDR3 follows TCRdb's listing.

The CDR3 is 15 residues long, ends included. The germline CDR1 and CDR2 sequences are SNHLY and FYNNEI. Points from the study as a whole: Some V segments, TRBV6-2 and TRBV6-3 among them, were indistinguishable and were therefore excluded.

The chain carries TRBV2 and TRBJ2-5; TRBD2 is the table's D call, not checked against the DNA. Sequencing input: PBMCs. The origin of this receptor is a woman in her 50s in good health and CMV-seronegative. The CDR3 spells CASSGDFPEILAQYF.